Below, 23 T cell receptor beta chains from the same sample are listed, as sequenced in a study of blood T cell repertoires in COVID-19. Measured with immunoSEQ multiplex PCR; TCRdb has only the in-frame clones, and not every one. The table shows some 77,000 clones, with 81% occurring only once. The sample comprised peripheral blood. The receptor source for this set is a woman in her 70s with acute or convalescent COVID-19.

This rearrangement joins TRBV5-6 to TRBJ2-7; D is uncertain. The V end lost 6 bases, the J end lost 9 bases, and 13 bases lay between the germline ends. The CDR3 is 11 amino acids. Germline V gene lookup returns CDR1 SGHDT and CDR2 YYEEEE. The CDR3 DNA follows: TGTGCCAGCAACAGATCCTCAGGGCAGTACTTC. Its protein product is CASNRSSGQYF.

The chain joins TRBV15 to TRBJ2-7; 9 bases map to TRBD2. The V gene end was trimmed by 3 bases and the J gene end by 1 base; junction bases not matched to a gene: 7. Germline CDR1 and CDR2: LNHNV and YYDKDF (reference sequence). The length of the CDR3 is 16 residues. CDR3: CATSSLQTSGSYEQYF. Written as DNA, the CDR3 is TGTGCCACCAGCAGCCTCCAGACTAGCGGATCCTACGAGCAGTACTTC.

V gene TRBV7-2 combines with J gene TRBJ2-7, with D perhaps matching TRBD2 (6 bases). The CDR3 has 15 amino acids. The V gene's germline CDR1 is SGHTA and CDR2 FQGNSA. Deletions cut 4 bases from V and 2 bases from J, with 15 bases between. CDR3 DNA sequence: TGTGCCAGCAGCTATGCCGGGACTGACACCTACGAGCAGTACTTC. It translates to CASSYAGTDTYEQYF.

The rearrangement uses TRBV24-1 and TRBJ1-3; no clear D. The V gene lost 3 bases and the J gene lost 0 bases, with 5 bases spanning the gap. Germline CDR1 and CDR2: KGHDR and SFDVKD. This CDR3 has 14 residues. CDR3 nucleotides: TGTGCCACCAGTGATCGGGGCTCTGGAAACACCATATATTTT. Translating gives CATSDRGSGNTIYF.

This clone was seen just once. Here the CDR3 reads CASSRLQGRGEKLFF. The DNA for the CDR3 is TGCGCCAGCAGCAGACTACAGGGGAGAGGTGAAAAACTGTTTTTT. The chain has TRBV5-1 and TRBJ1-4; 7 bases agree with TRBD1. The CDR3 covers 15 residues. V shed 4 bases and J 7 bases; nucleotides not matched to a gene: 10. Per germline, CDR1 SGHRS and CDR2 YFSETQ.

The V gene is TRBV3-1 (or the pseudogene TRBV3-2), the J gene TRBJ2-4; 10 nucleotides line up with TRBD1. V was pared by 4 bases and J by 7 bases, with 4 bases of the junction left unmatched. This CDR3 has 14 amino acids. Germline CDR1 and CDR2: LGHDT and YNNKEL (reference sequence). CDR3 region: CASSPRDRGNIQYF. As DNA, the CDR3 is TGTGCCAGCAGCCCCCGGGACAGGGGCAACATTCAGTACTTC.

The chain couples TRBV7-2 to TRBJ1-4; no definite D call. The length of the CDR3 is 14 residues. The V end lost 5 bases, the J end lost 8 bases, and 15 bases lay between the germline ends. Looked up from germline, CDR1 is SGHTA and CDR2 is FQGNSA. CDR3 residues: CASSPQRGLEKLFF. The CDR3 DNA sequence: TGTGCCAGCAGCCCTCAACGGGGTTTGGAAAAACTGTTTTTT.

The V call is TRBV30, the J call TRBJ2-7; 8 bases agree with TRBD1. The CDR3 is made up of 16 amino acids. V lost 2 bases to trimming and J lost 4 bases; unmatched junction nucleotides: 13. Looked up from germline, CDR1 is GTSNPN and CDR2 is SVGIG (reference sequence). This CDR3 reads CAWSSQPGQVMYEQYF. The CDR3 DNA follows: TGTGCCTGGAGTTCCCAACCGGGACAGGTTATGTACGAGCAGTACTTC.

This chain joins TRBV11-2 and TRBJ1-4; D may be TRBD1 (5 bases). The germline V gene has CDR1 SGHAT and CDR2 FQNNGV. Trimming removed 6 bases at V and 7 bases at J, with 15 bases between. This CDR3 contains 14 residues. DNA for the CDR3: TGTGCCAGCAGTCCGGGACTTGGGGCTGAAAAACTGTTTTTT. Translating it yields CASSPGLGAEKLFF.

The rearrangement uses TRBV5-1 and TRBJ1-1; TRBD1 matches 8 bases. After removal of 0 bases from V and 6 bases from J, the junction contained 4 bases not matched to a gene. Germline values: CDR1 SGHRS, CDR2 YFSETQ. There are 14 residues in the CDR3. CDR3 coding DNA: TGCGCCAGCAGCTTGGAGTCAGGGGGCCCTGAAGCTTTCTTT. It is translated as CASSLESGGPEAFF.

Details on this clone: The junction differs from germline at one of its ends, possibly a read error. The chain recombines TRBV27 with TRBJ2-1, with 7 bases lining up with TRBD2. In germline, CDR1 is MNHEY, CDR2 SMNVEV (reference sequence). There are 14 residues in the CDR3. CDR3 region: CASTKNGGYIEQFF. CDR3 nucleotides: TGTGCCAGCACGAAGAACGGGGGGTACATTGAGCAGTTCTTC.

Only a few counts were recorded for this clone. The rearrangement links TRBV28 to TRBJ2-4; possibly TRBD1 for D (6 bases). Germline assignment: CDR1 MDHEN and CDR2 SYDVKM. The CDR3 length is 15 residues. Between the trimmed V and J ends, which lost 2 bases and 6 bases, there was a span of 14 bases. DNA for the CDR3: TGTGCCAGCAGTTTAGGAACAGGGTCTGGAAACATTCAGTACTTC. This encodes CASSLGTGSGNIQYF. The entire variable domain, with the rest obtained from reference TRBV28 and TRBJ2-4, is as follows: DVKVTQSSRYLVKRTGEKVFLECVQDMDHENMFWYRQDPGLGLRLIYFSYDVKMKEKGDIPEGYSVSREKKERFSLILESASTNQTSMYLCASSLGTGSGNIQYFGAGTRLSVL.

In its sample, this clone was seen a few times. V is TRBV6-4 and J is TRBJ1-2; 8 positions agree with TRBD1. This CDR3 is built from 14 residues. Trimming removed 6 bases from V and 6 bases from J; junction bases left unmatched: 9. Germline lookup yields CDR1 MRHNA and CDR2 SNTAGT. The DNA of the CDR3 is TGTGCCAGCAGGGAATTGGCAGGGGGCGATGGCTACACCTTC. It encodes CASRELAGGDGYTF.

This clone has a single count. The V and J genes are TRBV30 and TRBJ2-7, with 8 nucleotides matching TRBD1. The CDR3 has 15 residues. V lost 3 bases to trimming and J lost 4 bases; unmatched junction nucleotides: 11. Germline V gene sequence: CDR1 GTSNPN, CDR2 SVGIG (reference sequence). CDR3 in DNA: TGTGCCTGGAGCTCCCAACCGACAGGGGAGTACGAGCAGTACTTC. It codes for CAWSSQPTGEYEQYF.

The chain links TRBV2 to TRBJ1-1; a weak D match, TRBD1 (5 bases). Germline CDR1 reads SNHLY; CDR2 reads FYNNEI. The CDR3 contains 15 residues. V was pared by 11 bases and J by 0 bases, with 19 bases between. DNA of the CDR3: TGTGCCGGACGCGCAGGGAAGTTTATGAACACTGAAGCTTTCTTT. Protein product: CAGRAGKFMNTEAFF.

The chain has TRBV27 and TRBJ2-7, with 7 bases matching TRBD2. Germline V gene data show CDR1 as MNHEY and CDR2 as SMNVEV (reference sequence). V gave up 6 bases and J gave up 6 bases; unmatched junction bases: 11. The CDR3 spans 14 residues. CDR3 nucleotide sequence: TGTGCCAGCAGACCGGGAGGTACTTTCGGCGAGCAGTACTTC. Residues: CASRPGGTFGEQYF.

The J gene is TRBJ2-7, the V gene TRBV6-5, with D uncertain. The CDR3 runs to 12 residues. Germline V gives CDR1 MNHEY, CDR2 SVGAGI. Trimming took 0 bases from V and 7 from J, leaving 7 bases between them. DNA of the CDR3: TGTGCCAGCAGTTACTCGACTGGAGAGCAGTACTTC. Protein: CASSYSTGEQYF.

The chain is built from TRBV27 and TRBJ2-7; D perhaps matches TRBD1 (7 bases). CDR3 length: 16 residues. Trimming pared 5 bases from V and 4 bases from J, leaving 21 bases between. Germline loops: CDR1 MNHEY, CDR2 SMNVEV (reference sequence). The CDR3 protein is CASSPPRQGRGYEQYF. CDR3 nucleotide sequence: TGTGCCAGCAGTCCACCGCGACAGGGCCGGGGGTACGAGCAGTACTTC.

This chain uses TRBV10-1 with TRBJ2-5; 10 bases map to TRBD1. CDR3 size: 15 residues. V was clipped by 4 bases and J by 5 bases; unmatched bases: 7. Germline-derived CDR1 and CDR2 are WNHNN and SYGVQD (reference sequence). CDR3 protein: CASSGDRGLGETQYF. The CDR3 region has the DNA TGCGCCAGCAGTGGGGACAGGGGCCTTGGGGAGACCCAGTACTTC.

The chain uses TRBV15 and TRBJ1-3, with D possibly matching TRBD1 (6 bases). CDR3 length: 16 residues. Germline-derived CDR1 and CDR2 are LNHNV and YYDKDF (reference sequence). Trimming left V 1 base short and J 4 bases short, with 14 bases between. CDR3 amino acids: CATSRGGGSSGNTIYF. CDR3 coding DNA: TGTGCCACCAGCAGAGGAGGGGGTTCATCCGGAAACACCATATATTTT.

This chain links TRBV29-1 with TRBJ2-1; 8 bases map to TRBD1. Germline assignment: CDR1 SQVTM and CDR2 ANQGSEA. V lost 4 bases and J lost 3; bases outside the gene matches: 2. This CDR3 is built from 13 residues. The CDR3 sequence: CSVGTGGYNEQFF. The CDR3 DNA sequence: TGCAGCGTTGGAACAGGGGGCTACAATGAGCAGTTCTTC.

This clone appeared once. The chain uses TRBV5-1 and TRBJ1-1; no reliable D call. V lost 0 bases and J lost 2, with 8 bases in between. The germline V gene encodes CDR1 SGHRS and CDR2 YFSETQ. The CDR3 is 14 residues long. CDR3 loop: CASSLVKINTEAFF. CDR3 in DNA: TGCGCCAGCAGCTTGGTTAAAATAAACACTGAAGCTTTCTTT.

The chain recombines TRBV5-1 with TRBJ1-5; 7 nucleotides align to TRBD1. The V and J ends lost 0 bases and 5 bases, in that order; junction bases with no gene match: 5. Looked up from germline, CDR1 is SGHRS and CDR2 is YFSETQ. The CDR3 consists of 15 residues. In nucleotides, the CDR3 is TGCGCCAGCAGCTTGGCAGGGGGAAGTTATCAGCCCCAGCATTTT. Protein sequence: CASSLAGGSYQPQHF.